These 19 T cell receptor beta chains came from one sample sequenced in a study of blood T cell repertoires in COVID-19 (dated by TCRdb to about 2020). The library was generated by the immunoSEQ multiplex PCR assay. The table was pulled from immuneACCESS by TCRdb, which kept in-frame rearrangements only. Such tables lose some clones; where checked, under half of the loss comes from unresolved V genes, and the rest has no known cause. For this sample there are 200,000 to 300,000 clones; 86% appear just once. 5.5% to 6% of the sample lies in the top ten. The sequencing input was peripheral blood. These receptors were obtained from an elderly woman with COVID-19, enrolled during active disease.

V is TRBV18 and J is TRBJ2-7; TRBD1 aligns across 8 bases. The CDR3 is 14 amino acids. Per the germline V gene, CDR1 is KGHSH and CDR2 is LQKENI. Germline trimming cut 0 bases from V and 4 bases from J; bases unmatched to any gene: 2. In DNA, the CDR3 is TGTGCCAGCTCACCACCCCAGGGGGCTTACGAGCAGTACTTC. This sequence encodes CASSPPQGAYEQYF.

There are a few counts of this clone. The chain employs TRBV7-2 and TRBJ2-5; D possibly corresponds to TRBD2 (5 bases). The CDR3 extends over 13 amino acids. CDR1 SGHTA and CDR2 FQGNSA come from the germline V gene. The V end was cut by 5 bases, the J end by 4 bases, with 11 bases between. CDR3 bases: TGTGCCAGCAGCGCCCTCCGGGGAGAGACCCAGTACTTC. Residues: CASSALRGETQYF.

V and J are TRBV2 and TRBJ1-5; D not resolved. V was pared by 2 bases and J by 1 base, with 9 bases between. CDR3 length: 15 amino acids. Germline loops: CDR1 SNHLY, CDR2 FYNNEI. The CDR3 region has the DNA TGTGCCAGCAGTGAAACTCTAGGCAGCAATCAGCCCCAGCATTTT. This encodes CASSETLGSNQPQHF. The full variable domain, rest sourced from reference TRBV2 and TRBJ1-5, is EPEVTQTPSHQVTQMGQEVILRCVPISNHLYFYWYRQILGQKVEFLVSFYNNEISEKSEIFDDQFSVERPDGSNFTLKIRSTKLEDSAMYFCASSETLGSNQPQHFGDGTRLSIL.

This sequence joins TRBV6-5 and TRBJ1-5; no clear D gene. V was cut by 7 bases and J by 0 bases, with 7 bases left in between. This CDR3 is built from 13 residues. Germline CDR1 is MNHEY and CDR2 is SVGAGI. The CDR3 sequence is CASNRDSNQPQHF. The CDR3 nucleotides read TGTGCCAGCAACCGGGATAGCAATCAGCCCCAGCATTTT.

The V and J genes are TRBV25-1 and TRBJ2-3, with 7 bases matching TRBD1. V lost 8 bases, J lost 2 bases, and 7 bases stayed unmatched. Looked up from germline, CDR1 is MGHDK and CDR2 is SYGVNS. This CDR3 region has 14 residues. This chain's CDR3 is CASSEGANTDTQYF. The CDR3 nucleotides are TGTGCCAGCTCAGAGGGGGCAAACACAGATACGCAGTATTTT.

V usage is TRBV5-1 and J usage is TRBJ1-2; D is perhaps TRBD1 (5 bases). Trimming removed 0 bases from V and 6 bases from J, with 18 bases in between. CDR1 SGHRS and CDR2 YFSETQ come from the germline V gene. The CDR3 contains 16 residues. In DNA, the CDR3 is TGCGCCAGCAGCTTGGGGCAGGGTCCCTTTCCTCATGGCTACACCTTC. Translated: CASSLGQGPFPHGYTF.

V usage is TRBV6-4 and J usage is TRBJ1-2; 7 bases are a match to TRBD1. This CDR3 has 15 residues. V lost 2 bases, J lost 4 bases, and 7 bases stayed unmatched. Germline loops: CDR1 MRHNA, CDR2 SNTAGT. The CDR3 reads CASSDVGTDSYGYTF. The CDR3 DNA reads TGTGCCAGCAGTGACGTCGGGACAGACAGCTATGGCTACACCTTC.

The chain is built from TRBV2 and TRBJ2-3; 8 bases are a match to TRBD2. With V trimmed by 8 bases and J by 4 bases, 11 bases remained unmatched. The CDR3 totals 15 residues. Germline loops: CDR1 SNHLY, CDR2 FYNNEI. DNA of the CDR3: TGTGCCAGCTCTAGGCAGGGGCGGGAGGCAGATACGCAGTATTTT. Its translation: CASSRQGREADTQYF.

The chain carries TRBV29-1 and TRBJ1-2; 7 bases fit TRBD1. This CDR3 region has 13 residues. Germline assignment: CDR1 SQVTM and CDR2 ANQGSEA. V lost 6 bases, J lost 5 bases, and 9 bases stayed unmatched. The CDR3 DNA reads TGCAGCGTGGTTGGACAGGCCCTTTATGGCTACACCTTC. This encodes CSVVGQALYGYTF.

This chain links TRBV7-8 with TRBJ1-2; a weak D match, TRBD1 (5 bases). The germline CDR1 and CDR2 sequences are SGHVS and FQNEAQ. The CDR3 sequence is 15 residues long. With 4 bases removed from V and 7 bases from J, the gap between germline ends came to 19 bases. The CDR3 here is CASSSGGGNMLGYTF. The CDR3 DNA reads TGTGCCAGCAGCTCGGGCGGGGGAAATATGCTTGGCTACACCTTC.

This chain joins TRBV19 and TRBJ1-5, with D maybe TRBD1 (5 bases). Germline V lookup: CDR1 LNHDA, CDR2 SQIVND (reference sequence). V was pared by 3 bases and J by 3 bases, with 12 bases between. This CDR3 has 15 residues. CDR3 residues: CASSIAGLSNQPQHF. In DNA form, the CDR3 reads TGTGCCAGTAGTATTGCGGGACTTTCCAATCAGCCCCAGCATTTT.

The chain joins TRBV15 to TRBJ2-6, with TRBD1 matching over 9 bases. The CDR3 consists of 19 residues. Germline V lookup: CDR1 LNHNV, CDR2 YYDKDF (reference sequence). The V segment lost 2 bases and the J segment 0 bases; nucleotides outside the gene matches: 8. The CDR3 nucleotides read TGTGCCACCAGCAGATGGGGACAGGGATCCCTCTCTGGGGCCAACGTCCTGACTTTC. Its protein is CATSRWGQGSLSGANVLTF. Combining the CDR3 with reference TRBV15 and TRBJ2-6 gives the whole variable domain DAMVIQNPRYQVTQFGKPVTLSCSQTLNHNVMYWYQQKSSQAPKLLFHYYDKDFNNEADTPDNFQSRRPNTSFCFLDIRSPGLGDTAMYLCATSRWGQGSLSGANVLTFGAGSRLTVL.

This clone has only a few counts. The chain combines TRBV25-1 with TRBJ1-2, with 9 nucleotides matching TRBD1. The CDR3 sequence is 15 residues long. Trimming removed 3 bases from V and 4 bases from J; junction bases left unmatched: 6. Germline CDR1 MGHDK, CDR2 SYGVNS. The CDR3 DNA is TGTGCCAGCAGTGATACAGGGGGCGCGATCTATGGCTACACCTTC. This sequence encodes CASSDTGGAIYGYTF.

This sequence joins TRBV27 and TRBJ1-2; perhaps TRBD1 as D (5 bases). The CDR3 consists of 13 residues. Trimming removed 4 bases at V and 8 bases at J, with 14 bases between. The germline gives CDR1 MNHEY, CDR2 SMNVEV (reference sequence). The CDR3 sequence: CASSSAQGYGYTF. CDR3 DNA: TGTGCCAGCAGTTCCGCTCAGGGCTACGGCTACACCTTC.

The chain employs TRBV7-2 and TRBJ1-2, with D possibly being TRBD1 (6 bases). The CDR3 sequence is 16 residues long. The germline V gene encodes CDR1 SGHTA and CDR2 FQGNSA. V gave up 5 bases and J gave up 9 bases, with 25 bases separating them. CDR3 bases: TGTGCCAGCAGCGACCGGACAGCTTTCGGAACTTTGAGCTACACCTTC. This translates into CASSDRTAFGTLSYTF. Full variable domain (rest looked up from reference TRBV7-2 and TRBJ1-2): GAGVSQSPSNKVTEKGKDVELRCDPISGHTALYWYRQSLGQGLEFLIYFQGNSAPDKSGLPSDRFSAERTGGSVSTLTIQRTQQEDSAVYLCASSDRTAFGTLSYTFGSGTRLTVV.

The chain uses TRBV30 and TRBJ1-6; TRBD1 agrees at 8 bases. V lost 1 base and J lost 4; bases outside the gene matches: 6. CDR1 and CDR2 (germline): GTSNPN, SVGIG (reference sequence). The CDR3 runs 16 residues. CDR3 loop: CAWSGTGTGYNSPLHF. The DNA of the CDR3 is TGTGCCTGGAGTGGGACAGGGACAGGTTATAATTCACCCCTCCACTTT.

This chain links TRBV10-3 with TRBJ1-3; 7 bases are shared with TRBD1. The V and J ends lost 7 bases and 4 bases, in that order; junction bases with no gene match: 4. The germline V gene encodes CDR1 ENHRY and CDR2 SYGVKD. CDR3 size: 13 residues. The CDR3 bases are TGTGCCATCAATCGGGGACAGGGAAACACCATATATTTT. It yields the protein CAINRGQGNTIYF.

This clone rates as medium-sized. The chain joins TRBV5-6 to TRBJ1-1; D may be TRBD1 (5 bases). CDR3 length: 17 residues. Trimming removed 3 bases from V and 3 bases from J, with 21 bases in between. Germline CDR1 reads SGHDT; CDR2 reads YYEEEE. The CDR3 region has the DNA TGTGCCAGCAGCTCGCTAGCAGGGAGCGGGGTGTACACTGAAGCTTTCTTT. The encoded protein is CASSSLAGSGVYTEAFF.

The rearrangement joins TRBV29-1 to TRBJ1-2; 9 bases fit TRBD1. CDR1 is SQVTM, CDR2 ANQGSEA, per germline. V shed 6 bases and J 11 bases; nucleotides not matched to a gene: 10. The CDR3 is 12 residues long. In DNA, the CDR3 is TGCAGCGTCTTGAGGGGGGACAGGGAGTACACCTTC. This encodes CSVLRGDREYTF.